This entry concerns a single T cell receptor beta chain. This entry is derived from a study of blood T cell repertoires in COVID-19. After removal of 3 bases from V and 5 bases from J, the junction contained 6 bases not matched to a gene. The V gene's germline CDR1 is ENHRY and CDR2 SYGVKD. CDR3 size: 15 residues. Here immunoSEQ multiplex PCR was the method, and the copy in TCRdb shows in-frame clones only, minus some. This sample carries 450,000 to 500,000 clones, around 87% of them seen once, and the ten largest clones take about 0.65%. Those enrolled, adults aged roughly 18 to 95 years, came from about two dozen US areas.

The material sequenced was PBMCs or T cells enriched from blood (not recorded which). The chain combines TRBV10-3 with TRBJ1-5, with 8 nucleotides matching TRBD1. The sequence was obtained from a young woman who had recovered from COVID-19. Here the CDR3 reads CAISDPGQGHQPQHF. The CDR3, as DNA: TGTGCCATCAGTGACCCCGGACAGGGACATCAGCCCCAGCATTTT.